One and the same sample provided the 26 T cell receptor beta chains below, sequenced in a study of post-analysis software for immune sequencing data. Points from the study as a whole: When patients were compared with controls, about five TRBV segments were more frequent, TRBV5-6, TRBV5-1 and TRBV20-1 among them.

These receptors' targets are unknown. The authors incorporated unique molecular identifiers into the TCR beta cDNA libraries. Via MiXCR, TCRdb re-called the PCR reads, giving one row per CDR3 protein. The data contain around 260,000 distinct CDR3 sequences, 35% to 40% of them seen just once; the ten biggest clones take up 4% to 6%. The specimen sequenced was blood. The receptor source for this set is a girl aged 10-17 years with multiple sclerosis.

The CDR3 region has the DNA TGTGCCAGCAGGACCCAGCGGGGGGTGAGGGGTGAGCAGTTCTTC. Its protein is CASRTQRGVRGEQFF. The V call is TRBV6-1, the J call TRBJ2-1; 9 bases are shared with TRBD2. Germline lookup yields CDR1 MNHNS and CDR2 SASEGT. Trimming removed 6 bases from V and 9 bases from J; junction bases left unmatched: 12. The CDR3 is 15 residues long.

This clonotype was recorded many times. The chain uses TRBV5-6 and TRBJ2-3; D is possibly TRBD1 or TRBD2 (5 bases each). The CDR3 extends over 15 amino acids. V was cut by 0 bases and J by 1 base, with 9 bases left in between. CDR1 and CDR2 from the germline V gene are SGHDT and YYEEEE. This chain's CDR3 is CASSLGMGGTDTQYF. Here the CDR3 DNA reads TGTGCCAGCAGCTTGGGGATGGGGGGCACAGATACGCAGTATTTT. Full variable domain (outside the CDR3, taken from reference TRBV5-6 and TRBJ2-3): DAGVTQSPTHLIKTRGQQVTLRCSPKSGHDTVSWYQQALGQGPQFIFQYYEEEERQRGNFPDRFSGHQFPNYSSELNVNALLLGDSALYLCASSLGMGGTDTQYFGPGTRLTVL.

The chain links TRBV7-2 to TRBJ2-1, with 7 bases lining up with TRBD1. V lost 1 base and J lost 6; bases outside the gene matches: 6. There are 15 residues in the CDR3. Germline assignment: CDR1 SGHTA and CDR2 FQGNSA. The CDR3 DNA follows: TGTGCCAGCAGCTTAGAGAGGGCAGGGGGCAATGAGCAGTTCTTC. Its translation is CASSLERAGGNEQFF.

This clonotype was counted at least ten times. The gene calls are TRBV3-1 and TRBJ1-6; no definite D call. V was trimmed by 0 bases and J by 7 bases, leaving 13 bases between them. In germline, CDR1 is LGHDT, CDR2 YNNKEL (reference sequence). The CDR3 runs 16 residues. The CDR3 reads CASSQDLTTSNSPLHF. DNA for the CDR3: TGTGCCAGCAGCCAAGATTTAACGACATCAAATTCACCCCTCCACTTT.

The chain carries TRBV15 and TRBJ2-7; TRBD2 aligns across 8 bases. V shed 0 bases, J shed 2 bases, and the junction held 6 bases outside the gene matches. Germline CDR1 reads LNHNV; CDR2 reads YYDKDF (reference sequence). The CDR3 extends over 16 amino acids. In nucleotides, the CDR3 is TGTGCCACCAGCAGAGAGTTGGCGGGAGGAACCTACGAGCAGTACTTC. This codes for CATSRELAGGTYEQYF.

With regard to this clonotype: A much larger clonotype is one base distant, so this may be a read error. The genes are TRBV28 and TRBJ2-1; TRBD2 is a possible D gene (6 bases). Looked up from germline, CDR1 is MDHEN and CDR2 is SYDVKM. The CDR3 loop spans 14 amino acids. The DNA for the CDR3 is TGTGCCGGCAGTATACACGGGGGATACAATGAGCAGTTCTTC. Encoded protein: CAGSIHGGYNEQFF.

This clonotype was detected many times. This chain uses TRBV7-9 with TRBJ2-5; 7 nucleotides align to TRBD1. Germline V gives CDR1 SEHNR, CDR2 FQNEAQ (reference sequence). CDR3 size: 13 residues. The trim removed 5 bases at V and 4 bases at J, leaving 4 bases unmatched. As DNA, the CDR3 is TGTGCCAGCAGCCCAAGGGGGCCAGAGACCCAGTACTTC. This translates into CASSPRGPETQYF.

The chain couples TRBV20-1 to TRBJ2-5; tentatively, D is TRBD2 (6 bases). Germline V gene sequence: CDR1 DFQATT, CDR2 SNEGSKA (reference sequence). CDR3 length equals 13 residues. CDR3 amino acids: CGGSGTAGDEQYF. CDR3 DNA: TGCGGGGGGTCCGGGACCGCGGGTGATGAGCAGTACTTC.

This clonotype was found a few times. V gene TRBV18 combines with J gene TRBJ1-2, with 8 bases identical to TRBD1. The CDR3 is made up of 18 amino acids. CDR1 KGHSH and CDR2 LQKENI come from the germline V gene. V was pared by 3 bases and J by 0 bases, with 12 bases of the junction left unmatched. CDR3 loop: CASSPYVTGDRPNYGYTF. The CDR3 nucleotides read TGTGCCAGCTCACCCTACGTCACCGGGGACAGGCCTAACTATGGCTACACCTTC.

V and J are TRBV7-3 and TRBJ2-7, with 9 bases that match TRBD2. The CDR3 contains 15 residues. Germline loops: CDR1 SGHTA, CDR2 FQGTGA. The ends lost 2 bases at V and 7 bases at J; junction bases unmatched: 9. This CDR3 is CASSLDLAGPGEQYF. DNA of the CDR3: TGTGCCAGCAGCTTAGACCTAGCGGGGCCAGGGGAGCAGTACTTC.

This clonotype was seen a few times. The chain uses TRBV7-9 and TRBJ1-1, with D possibly being TRBD1 (6 bases). CDR3 length: 15 amino acids. Germline CDR1 and CDR2: SEHNR and FQNEAQ (reference sequence). V lost 5 bases and J lost 1, with 14 bases in between. CDR3 residues: CASSPMGAPNTEAFF. CDR3 in DNA: TGTGCCAGCAGCCCCATGGGGGCCCCGAACACTGAAGCTTTCTTT. Full variable domain (remainder filled in from reference TRBV7-9 and TRBJ1-1): DTGVSQNPRHKITKRGQNVTFRCDPISEHNRLYWYRQTLGQGPEFLTYFQNEAQLEKSRLLSDRFSAERPKGSFSTLEIQRTEQGDSAMYLCASSPMGAPNTEAFFGQGTRLTVV.

The chain uses TRBV9 and TRBJ2-1; D is undetermined. Germline CDR1 reads SGDLS; CDR2 reads YYNGEE. Trimming cost V 4 bases and J 6 bases, with 11 bases left between them. This CDR3 comprises 13 residues. Here the CDR3 DNA reads TGTGCCAGCAGCTCTAGTTTAGGCAATGAGCAGTTCTTC. This encodes CASSSSLGNEQFF. Using reference TRBV9 and TRBJ2-1 for the parts outside the CDR3, the full variable domain is DSGVTQTPKHLITATGQRVTLRCSPRSGDLSVYWYQQSLDQGLQFLIQYYNGEERAKGNILERFSAQQFPDLHSELNLSSLELGDSALYFCASSSSLGNEQFFGPGTRLTVL.

The rearrangement uses TRBV7-6 and TRBJ1-2, with 12 bases aligning to TRBD1. J lost 7 bases, V lost 1 base, and 4 bases had no gene match. From germline, CDR1 is SGHVS and CDR2 FNYEAQ. This CDR3 has 15 amino acids. The CDR3 DNA reads TGTGCCAGCAGCTTAGAGGGACAGGGGGCGCGTGGCTACACCTTC. Translated, it gives CASSLEGQGARGYTF.

This clonotype was seen more than once but under ten times. V is TRBV10-3 and J is TRBJ2-5; 10 nucleotides agree with TRBD1. The CDR3 sequence is 15 residues long. Trimming cost V 0 bases and J 5 bases; bases outside gene matches: 3. Germline CDR1 reads ENHRY; CDR2 reads SYGVKD. CDR3 in amino acids: CAISESRDRGETQYF. The CDR3 DNA reads TGTGCCATCAGTGAGTCGAGGGACAGGGGTGAGACCCAGTACTTC.

Points on this clonotype: A single base separates this from a much larger clone, so it may be a read error. The gene calls are TRBV19 and TRBJ1-6; D not certain. CDR3 size: 14 residues. Germline V gives CDR1 LNHDA, CDR2 SQIVND (reference sequence). The CDR3: CASSMKRDNSPPHF. CDR3 nucleotide sequence: TGTGCCAGTAGTATGAAACGTGATAATTCACCCCCCCACTTT. The entire variable domain, with the rest obtained from reference TRBV19 and TRBJ1-6, is as follows: DGGITQSPKYLFRKEGQNVTLSCEQNLNHDAMYWYRQDPGQGLRLIYYSQIVNDFQKGDIAEGYSVSREKKESFPLTVTSAQKNPTAFYLCASSMKRDNSPPHFGNGTRLTVT.

This clonotype showed up many times. V is TRBV6-5 and J is TRBJ1-2; D uncertain. CDR1 is MNHEY and CDR2 is SVGAGI in the germline V gene. The CDR3 extends over 14 amino acids. V shed 0 bases and J shed 4 bases, with 9 bases lying between them. CDR3 sequence: CASSYSVGGYGYTF. The CDR3 DNA reads TGTGCCAGCAGTTACTCAGTGGGCGGCTATGGCTACACCTTC.

This chain joins TRBV20-1 and TRBJ2-1; 13 bases align to TRBD2. V dropped 5 bases and J dropped 12; count of bases not matched to a gene: 10. Germline CDR1 DFQATT, CDR2 SNEGSKA (reference sequence). The CDR3 is 14 amino acids. CDR3 in amino acids: CSAGLAGVTDTQFF. The CDR3, as DNA: TGCAGTGCTGGACTAGCGGGGGTCACAGATACGCAGTTCTTC.

This clonotype has at least ten counts. As DNA, the CDR3 is TGCAGTGCTAGGGGCAAAGCTAACTATGGCTACACCTTC. The encoded protein is CSARGKANYGYTF. The chain uses TRBV20-1 and TRBJ1-2; D not certain. CDR1 and CDR2 from the germline V gene are DFQATT and SNEGSKA (reference sequence). This CDR3 contains 13 residues. V gave up 3 bases and J gave up 0 bases, with 8 bases separating them.

The chain couples TRBV4-2 to TRBJ2-2, with TRBD2 matching 14 bases. J gave up 4 bases and V 3 bases, and 10 bases lay outside the gene matches. There are 19 residues in the CDR3. Germline loops: CDR1 LGHNA, CDR2 YNFKEQ. The CDR3 nucleotides read TGTGCCAGCAGCCAGCCGACTAGCGGGAGGGTACAGGGCACCGGGGAGCTGTTTTTT. Translation gives CASSQPTSGRVQGTGELFF.

V is TRBV9 and J is TRBJ1-1; D gene unclear. The germline V gene has CDR1 SGDLS and CDR2 YYNGEE. The CDR3 has 13 amino acids. Trimming took 4 bases from V and 2 from J, leaving 9 bases between them. This chain's CDR3 is CASSPRSNTEAFF. DNA for the CDR3: TGTGCCAGCAGCCCCCGATCCAACACTGAAGCTTTCTTT.

This clonotype was recorded only once. The V and J genes are TRBV6-5 and TRBJ1-3; TRBD1 might be the D (6 bases). V was pared by 5 bases and J by 2 bases, with 16 bases between. Germline CDR1 MNHEY, CDR2 SVGAGI. The CDR3 runs to 16 residues. The DNA of the CDR3 is TGTGCCAGCAGTAGATATGCGGGGGGGCCTGGAAACACCATATATTTT. Its protein product is CASSRYAGGPGNTIYF.

This clonotype has a count of ten or more. The rearrangement uses TRBV12-3 or TRBV12-4 and TRBJ2-1, with 14 bases that match TRBD2. The V segment lost 5 bases and the J segment 9 bases; nucleotides outside the gene matches: 9. This CDR3 spans 16 amino acids. The CDR3 sequence is CASSPQGLAGVVEQFF. The DNA of the CDR3 is TGTGCCAGCAGTCCTCAGGGACTAGCGGGAGTGGTTGAGCAGTTCTTC.

This clonotype was recorded many times. Because the CDR3's place on the DNA is in doubt, the DNA is left out and the CDR3 is given as listed by TCRdb. The CDR3 spells CASSPLRARGVDTQYF. The chain uses TRBV6-2 or TRBV6-3 and TRBJ2-3; the D call in the table, TRBD1, was not verified against the DNA. Per the germline V gene, CDR1 is MNHEY and CDR2 is SVGEGT. The CDR3 numbers 16 amino acids, ends counted.

V gene TRBV4-3 combines with J gene TRBJ2-5; 8 bases fit TRBD2. The CDR3 contains 16 residues. CDR1 and CDR2 (germline): LGHNA, YSLEER. V gave up 4 bases and J gave up 5 bases; unmatched junction bases: 12. CDR3 amino acids: CASSLTMTSVRETQYF. For the CDR3, the DNA is TGCGCCAGCAGCCTAACGATGACTAGCGTCAGGGAGACCCAGTACTTC.

In this sample, this clonotype turned up many times. The chain is built from TRBV2 and TRBJ1-1; 10 nucleotides align to TRBD1. Unmatched junction bases numbered 5, after V lost 6 bases and J lost 4 bases. The length of the CDR3 is 14 residues. From germline, CDR1 is SNHLY and CDR2 FYNNEI. CDR3 residues: CASRDRGALTEAFF. CDR3 sequence (DNA): TGTGCCAGCAGGGACAGGGGGGCGCTCACTGAAGCTTTCTTT. The full variable domain, with the rest looked up from reference TRBV2 and TRBJ1-1, is EPEVTQTPSHQVTQMGQEVILRCVPISNHLYFYWYRQILGQKVEFLVSFYNNEISEKSEIFDDQFSVERPDGSNFTLKIRSTKLEDSAMYFCASRDRGALTEAFFGQGTRLTVV.

At least ten counts were recorded for this clonotype. The V and J genes are TRBV5-1 and TRBJ2-3; tentative D call: TRBD1 (6 bases). Germline CDR1 and CDR2: SGHRS and YFSETQ. V was pared by 7 bases and J by 6 bases, with 12 bases between. CDR3 length equals 12 residues. CDR3 amino acids: CASANQGDTQYF. The DNA of the CDR3 is TGCGCCAGCGCCAACCAGGGGGATACGCAGTATTTT.